This is a list of T cell receptor beta chains from one sample in a study of blood T cell repertoires in COVID-19. Sequencing was performed with immunoSEQ multiplex PCR; in TCRdb, only in-frame clones are kept and a portion is missing. The table has over 200,000 clones, roughly 80% seen once. Material: peripheral blood. The receptors derive from a human donor in a cohort sampled during active COVID-19. The CDR3 runs from the conserved cysteine through the conserved F or W. D genes are given only for firm matches. A row's size may be missing; if present it is once, few, many or a size class.

CDR3 protein,CDR3 DNA,clone size,J gene,V gene,D gene
CASSPTGRTDGYTF,TGTGCCAGCAGCCCGACAGGAAGAACCGATGGCTACACCTTC,-,TRBJ1-2,TRBV5-6,-
CASRTYNEQFF,TGTGCCAGCAGAACTTACAATGAGCAGTTCTTC,-,TRBJ2-1,TRBV28,-
CASSSTGNAFF,TGTGCCAGCAGCTCGACAGGGAACGCTTTCTTT,-,TRBJ1-1,TRBV12-3/TRBV12-4,TRBD1
CASSVGGNSYNEQFF,TGTGCCAGCAGTGTGGGGGGGAATTCCTACAATGAGCAGTTCTTC,-,TRBJ2-1,TRBV6-4,TRBD2
CAWSVAGNQPQHF,TGTGCCTGGAGTGTAGCGGGGAATCAGCCCCAGCATTTT,-,TRBJ1-5,TRBV30,-
CTSSQDGLAAGNEQFF,TGCACCAGCAGCCAAGATGGGCTAGCGGCGGGCAATGAGCAGTTCTTC,-,TRBJ2-1,TRBV1,-
CASSQGLAGLTDTQYF,TGCGCCAGCAGCCAAGGACTAGCGGGCCTCACAGATACGCAGTATTTT,once,TRBJ2-3,TRBV4-3,TRBD2
CASSLTGEAFF,TGTGCCAGCAGCTTGACGGGAGAAGCTTTCTTT,-,TRBJ1-1,TRBV5-6,-
CASSVDGGMNTEAFF,TGTGCCAGCAGCGTAGATGGGGGGATGAACACTGAAGCTTTCTTT,-,TRBJ1-1,TRBV9,-
CASSKVPTDRGRVNTEAFF,TGTGCCAGCAGCAAAGTACCAACAGACAGGGGGCGGGTGAACACTGAAGCTTTCTTT,-,TRBJ1-1,TRBV21-1,-
CASSRDTYGYTF,TGTGCCAGCAGCCGGGACACCTATGGCTACACCTTC,-,TRBJ1-2,TRBV28,-
CASSFYRAGKGYF,TGTGCCAGCAGCTTTTATAGGGCGGGAAAGGGGTATTTT,-,TRBJ2-3,TRBV11-3,-
CASSIEDRMIPEQYF,TGTGCCAGTAGTATAGAAGACAGGATGATCCCCGAGCAGTACTTC,few,TRBJ2-7,TRBV19,-
CATGGSGFTDTQYF,TGTGCCACCGGCGGGTCAGGATTCACAGATACGCAGTATTTT,-,TRBJ2-3,TRBV24-1,-
CASSFRLAGSSRIQETQYF,TGTGCCAGCAGTTTCCGCCTAGCGGGTTCCTCACGGATCCAAGAGACCCAGTACTTC,-,TRBJ2-5,TRBV28,TRBD2
CASTRDRGRVYGYTF,TGCGCCAGCACCCGGGACAGGGGGCGAGTCTATGGCTACACCTTC,-,TRBJ1-2,TRBV10-2,TRBD1
CSAKGARATNEKLFF,TGCAGCGCTAAGGGGGCTCGAGCAACTAATGAAAAACTGTTTTTT,-,TRBJ1-4,TRBV29-1,TRBD1
CASSQDWGRYYEQYF,TGCGCCAGCAGCCAAGATTGGGGGAGGTACTACGAGCAGTACTTC,-,TRBJ2-7,TRBV4-3,-
CASSSSDRTLRFF,TGTGCCAGCAGTTCTTCCGACAGGACATTGCGGTTCTTC,-,TRBJ2-1,TRBV27,-
CATSEGGRADYNEQFF,TGTGCCACCAGTGAGGGCGGGAGGGCCGACTACAATGAGCAGTTCTTC,-,TRBJ2-1,TRBV24-1,TRBD2
CASSRDRSSYEQYF,TGTGCCAGCAGCCGGGACAGGAGCTCCTACGAGCAGTACTTC,many,TRBJ2-7,TRBV11-2,TRBD1
CASSQERYLGTIYF,TGCGCCAGCAGCCAAGAGAGGTATTTGGGCACCATATATTTT,-,TRBJ1-3,TRBV4-3,-
CASSLGQTQYF,TGTGCCAGCAGTTTAGGGCAGACCCAGTACTTC,-,TRBJ2-5,TRBV28,-
CASSPQGVGEKLFF,TGTGCCAGCAGCCCTCAAGGGGTAGGGGAAAAACTGTTTTTT,-,TRBJ1-4,TRBV27,-
CASSPVRTGAEAFF,TGTGCCAGCTCACCAGTAAGGACAGGGGCTGAAGCTTTCTTT,-,TRBJ1-1,TRBV18,TRBD1
CASSRAGTSNQPQHF,TGTGCCAGCAGTCGGGCAGGGACAAGCAATCAGCCCCAGCATTTT,-,TRBJ1-5,TRBV2,-
CASSYPSGRYEQYF,TGTGCCAGCAGTTACCCTAGCGGGAGATACGAGCAGTACTTC,-,TRBJ2-7,TRBV6-2/TRBV6-3,TRBD2
CASSLGTGAYEQYF,TGTGCCAGCAGCTTAGGGACAGGGGCCTACGAGCAGTACTTC,-,TRBJ2-7,TRBV11-3,TRBD1
CASSLDRLAGGPQFF,TGTGCCAGCAGCTTGGATCGGCTAGCGGGAGGGCCTCAGTTCTTC,-,TRBJ2-1,TRBV5-4,TRBD2
CASSPRERNTIYF,TGTGCCAGCAGTCCCAGGGAACGAAACACCATATATTTT,-,TRBJ1-3,TRBV28,-
CASSRGWSNQPQHF,TGTGCCAGCAGTCGGGGGTGGAGCAATCAGCCCCAGCATTTT,few,TRBJ1-5,TRBV25-1,-
CASSYLDRADYGYTF,TGTGCCAGCAGTTACCTGGACAGGGCGGATTATGGCTACACCTTC,-,TRBJ1-2,TRBV6-5,TRBD1
CSASPGPNQPQHF,TGCAGTGCTAGTCCAGGGCCCAATCAGCCCCAGCATTTT,-,TRBJ1-5,TRBV20-1,-
CAWSTGAAHNSPLHF,TGTGCCTGGTCGACAGGGGCTGCTCATAATTCACCCCTCCACTTT,-,TRBJ1-6,TRBV30,TRBD1
CASRDRGYEQYF,TGTGCCAGCCGGGACAGGGGTTACGAGCAGTACTTC,-,TRBJ2-7,TRBV6-5,TRBD1